The clone carrying this T cell receptor (beta chain) was seen a handful of times. Measured with immunoSEQ multiplex PCR; TCRdb has only the in-frame clones, and not every one. The sample lists approximately 37,000 clones; 87% were seen once. This entry belongs to a study of blood T cell repertoires in COVID-19. Study-level information: PBMCs, B-cell-depleted T cells, or T cells were the source of the cDNA or gDNA that made up the material.

CDR1 and CDR2 (germline): DFQATT, SNEGSKA (reference sequence). This CDR3 has 11 residues. The V end was cut by 7 bases, the J end by 7 bases, with 11 bases between. The V and J genes are TRBV20-1 and TRBJ2-1, with a tentative D call TRBD2 (5 bases). Sequencing was carried out using peripheral blood. The receptor comes from an elderly man with active COVID-19. The CDR3 is CSGERLNEQFF. The CDR3, as DNA: TGCAGTGGAGAGCGGTTGAATGAGCAGTTCTTC.